Listed below are T cell receptor beta chains from one sample, sequenced in a study of blood T cell repertoires in COVID-19. Clones were sequenced by immunoSEQ multiplex PCR, and TCRdb holds only the in-frame ones, with some missing. The repertoire has 110,000 or so clones, approximately 80% of them found once; the top ten carry 10%. The sample consisted of peripheral blood. The receptors come from a human donor in a cohort sampled during active COVID-19. CDR3s leave out the opening cysteine and the closing phenylalanine or tryptophan. Expanded clones are given a class, and other clones once, few, many or no size at all.

size | J | length | V | CDR3
- | TRBJ1-1 | 13 | TRBV6-2/TRBV6-3 | ASSYDEGENTEAF
- | TRBJ1-1 | 13 | TRBV11-2 | ASSAYRGPNTEAF
- | TRBJ1-4 | 12 | TRBV19 | ASSMDRLNEKLF
- | TRBJ1-5 | 12 | TRBV5-8 | ASSTLRLNQPQH
- | TRBJ2-7 | 13 | TRBV28 | ASSLPGQGTYEQY
- | TRBJ2-3 | 12 | TRBV9 | ASSLTSSTDTQY
- | TRBJ1-3 | 14 | TRBV6-1 | ASSEMNSYSGNTIY
few | TRBJ1-5 | 12 | TRBV19 | ASRPGGPYQPQH
- | TRBJ1-1 | 12 | TRBV6-5 | ASSVQDMNTEAF
- | TRBJ1-2 | 10 | TRBV7-9 | ASSWTGDGYT
- | TRBJ2-7 | 12 | TRBV10-1 | ARSPKREVNEQY
- | TRBJ1-5 | 11 | TRBV15 | ATSRDPNQPQH
- | TRBJ1-3 | 13 | TRBV7-9 | ASSSQQGAGNTIY
- | TRBJ1-4 | 11 | TRBV7-2 | ASSEGQNEKLF
- | TRBJ1-4 | 14 | TRBV7-9 | ASSLFSGATNEKLF
- | TRBJ1-4 | 15 | TRBV4-3 | ASSQGRGGYSNEKLF
- | TRBJ1-3 | 14 | TRBV3-1/TRBV3-2 | ASSPQTRGAGNTIY
- | TRBJ2-7 | 14 | TRBV18 | ASSPPRRQGEYEQY
- | TRBJ2-7 | 13 | TRBV28 | ASSLSGRASHEQY
- | TRBJ1-1 | 13 | TRBV7-9 | ASSLKGIMNTEAF
once | TRBJ2-1 | 13 | TRBV7-9 | ASSLNSAGVGEQF
once | TRBJ2-5 | 11 | TRBV5-4 | ASSLQGRETQY
- | TRBJ1-3 | 13 | TRBV18 | ASSPPEAQRNTIY
- | TRBJ1-6 | 14 | TRBV7-2 | ASSLGGGRYNSPLH
- | TRBJ1-3 | 13 | TRBV5-1 | ASSSDQGNGNTIY
- | TRBJ2-3 | 14 | TRBV19 | ASSAWGQGAADTQY
- | TRBJ2-1 | 13 | TRBV7-6 | ASSSGGPLRGEQF
- | TRBJ2-7 | 13 | TRBV14 | ASSARTGSSYEQY
few | TRBJ2-5 | 13 | TRBV6-2/TRBV6-3 | ASSSPRGGQETQY
- | TRBJ1-1 | 12 | TRBV30 | AWSEPTDIAEAF
few | TRBJ2-7 | 11 | TRBV6-5 | ASSQGAAYEQY